Shown below are 27 T cell receptor beta chains from a single sample sequenced in a study of post-analysis software for immune sequencing data. Study results and limitations: Included in a set of a few TRBV segments more frequent in patients than controls were TRBV5-6, TRBV5-1 and TRBV20-1.

These TCRs' antigens remain unknown. Researchers reported that TCR beta cDNA libraries carried unique molecular identifiers. TCRdb itself ran the PCR reads through MiXCR, one entry per CDR3 protein. The table lists a few hundred thousand distinct CDR3 sequences, 36% of them singletons. The source material was blood. Every receptor here comes from a girl aged 10-17 years with multiple sclerosis.

This clonotype was seen at least ten times. This rearrangement joins TRBV7-2 to TRBJ2-4, with D unclear. CDR1 and CDR2 from the germline V gene are SGHTA and FQGNSA. This CDR3 contains 13 residues. Trimming shortened V by 4 bases and J by 0 bases, and 4 bases separated the two germline ends. CDR3: CASSSLAKNIQYF. CDR3 in DNA: TGTGCCAGCAGCTCCTTAGCCAAAAACATTCAGTACTTC.

Only a few counts were recorded for this clonotype. The chain is built from TRBV9 and TRBJ1-1, with D hard to call. CDR3 length: 14 amino acids. V lost 1 base and J lost 4, with 11 bases in between. Germline V CDR1 and CDR2: SGDLS, YYNGEE. CDR3 residues: CASSVNWGGTEAFF. CDR3 sequence (DNA): TGTGCCAGCAGCGTAAATTGGGGTGGCACTGAAGCTTTCTTT.

This sequence joins TRBV11-2 and TRBJ1-1; weak D call: TRBD1 (6 bases). Germline V gene sequence: CDR1 SGHAT, CDR2 FQNNGV. Trimming removed 1 base at V and 11 bases at J, with 14 bases between. The CDR3 has 13 residues. The CDR3: CASSLGQASGAFF. In DNA, the CDR3 is TGTGCCAGCAGCTTAGGACAGGCTTCTGGGGCTTTCTTT.

This clonotype was observed many times. The V call is TRBV20-1, the J call TRBJ1-1, with no clear D. Germline V lookup: CDR1 DFQATT, CDR2 SNEGSKA (reference sequence). Trimming took 0 bases from V and 4 from J, leaving 9 bases between them. The CDR3 runs 13 residues. The CDR3 sequence is CSAREGRGTEAFF. CDR3 coding DNA: TGCAGTGCTAGAGAAGGTCGGGGCACTGAAGCTTTCTTT.

Many counts were recorded for this clonotype. This rearrangement joins TRBV7-2 to TRBJ2-7; D remains unclear. The germline V gene encodes CDR1 SGHTA and CDR2 FQGNSA. The CDR3 is made up of 13 amino acids. With 1 base removed from V and 6 bases from J, the gap between germline ends came to 10 bases. DNA for the CDR3: TGTGCCAGCAGCTTAGGGACCTTTTCCGAGCAGTACTTC. Its protein is CASSLGTFSEQYF.

This clonotype has more than one count but fewer than ten. This chain joins TRBV9 and TRBJ1-2; TRBD1 is a possible D gene (6 bases). The length of the CDR3 is 14 residues. Trimming took 3 bases from V and 6 from J, leaving 15 bases between them. Germline lookup yields CDR1 SGDLS and CDR2 YYNGEE. The CDR3 sequence: CASSGNGQHHGYTF. The DNA of the CDR3 is TGTGCCAGCAGCGGAAACGGACAGCACCATGGCTACACCTTC.

Details on this clonotype: It may be a read error: a sequence one base away is much more abundant. The gene calls are TRBV11-2 and TRBJ2-5, with TRBD2 matching 7 bases. Germline CDR1 and CDR2: SGHAT and FQNNGV. With 4 bases clipped from V and 11 bases from J, the junction kept 13 bases outside the gene matches. The CDR3 consists of 14 residues. CDR3 residues: CASSSGLGGNEQYF. CDR3 in DNA: TGTGCCAGCAGCTCGGGACTGGGGGGGAATGAGCAGTACTTC.

The V gene is TRBV20-1, the J gene TRBJ1-2, with D perhaps TRBD1 (5 bases). The CDR3 spans 19 residues. Per germline, CDR1 DFQATT and CDR2 SNEGSKA (reference sequence). Trimming removed 3 bases from V and 0 bases from J, with 26 bases in between. The CDR3 DNA follows: TGCAGTGCTAGCCCCCCCGGGGGACCTGCGAACCTAGCTAACTATGGCTACACCTTC. As protein: CSASPPGGPANLANYGYTF.

A few counts support this clonotype. With a much larger clone just one base away, this may be a read error. The CDR3 nucleotides are TGTGCCAGCAGCCCCAACCGGGACTCGGGTGAGCAGTACTTC. Translated, it gives CASSPNRDSGEQYF. This chain links TRBV7-9 with TRBJ2-5, with D possibly being TRBD2 (6 bases). The CDR3 has 14 residues. The V end was cut by 5 bases, the J end by 11 bases, with 21 bases between. Germline CDR1 is SEHNR and CDR2 is FQNEAQ (reference sequence).

Many counts were recorded for this clonotype. This chain links TRBV5-1 with TRBJ2-1; D perhaps matches TRBD1 (6 bases). Per germline, CDR1 SGHRS and CDR2 YFSETQ. V was trimmed by 2 bases and J by 4 bases, leaving 16 bases between them. The CDR3 spans 16 residues. The CDR3 loop is CASSFSRDIAYNEQFF. CDR3 bases: TGCGCCAGCAGCTTCTCCCGGGACATAGCGTACAATGAGCAGTTCTTC.

At least ten counts were recorded for this clonotype. The genes are TRBV10-3 and TRBJ2-7; no clear D gene. Germline assignment: CDR1 ENHRY and CDR2 SYGVKD. The CDR3 runs 14 residues. V lost 4 bases, J lost 2 bases, and 12 bases lay in between. The CDR3 sequence: CAISATPGTYEQYF. The CDR3 nucleotides are TGTGCCATCAGTGCGACTCCGGGTACCTACGAGCAGTACTTC.

This CDR3 reads CASSPLPGDQNIQYF. CDR3 nucleotides: TGTGCCAGCAGTCCCCTCCCGGGGGACCAAAACATTCAGTACTTC. The V and J genes are TRBV6-6 and TRBJ2-4, with a weak D call TRBD2 (6 bases). CDR3 length: 15 residues. In germline, CDR1 is MNHNY, CDR2 SVGAGI (reference sequence). Between the trimmed V and J ends, which lost 5 bases and 5 bases, there was a span of 16 bases.

The rearrangement joins TRBV3-1 to TRBJ2-2; 10 nucleotides align to TRBD2. The length of the CDR3 is 18 residues. V trimming: 1 base; J trimming: 0 bases; junction bases outside the gene matches: 5. CDR1 is LGHDT, CDR2 YNNKEL, per germline (reference sequence). The CDR3 DNA follows: TGTGCCAGCAGCCAAGGGCTAGCGGGGGCCACGAACACCGGGGAGCTGTTTTTT. It codes for CASSQGLAGATNTGELFF.

Ten or more counts support this clonotype. The V gene is TRBV5-1, the J gene TRBJ2-1; 10 bases agree with TRBD2. The CDR3 runs to 15 residues. The V gene end was trimmed by 0 bases and the J gene end by 8 bases; junction bases not matched to a gene: 5. Looked up from germline, CDR1 is SGHRS and CDR2 is YFSETQ. CDR3 sequence (DNA): TGCGCCAGCAGCTTGGGACTAGCGGGCTTGGATGAGCAGTTCTTC. It is translated as CASSLGLAGLDEQFF.

This clonotype was found many times. The chain carries TRBV4-1 and TRBJ2-5; D ambiguous. The V end was cut by 0 bases, the J end by 1 base, with 6 bases between. Germline V lookup: CDR1 MGHRA, CDR2 YSYEKL. The CDR3 contains 14 residues. The CDR3 region has the DNA TGCGCCAGCAGCCAAGAAAGCCTCCAAGAGACCCAGTACTTC. This translates into CASSQESLQETQYF.

This clonotype was observed many times. Here the CDR3 reads CASSLGQGRRSPLHF. CDR3 DNA: TGTGCCAGCAGCTTAGGTCAGGGTCGGCGCTCACCCCTCCACTTT. This rearrangement joins TRBV7-6 to TRBJ1-6; the D gene is possibly TRBD1 (5 bases). CDR3 length: 15 amino acids. CDR1 and CDR2 from the germline V gene are SGHVS and FNYEAQ. V lost 1 base, J lost 10 bases, and 14 bases lay in between.

The V gene is TRBV20-1, the J gene TRBJ1-5, with D perhaps TRBD1 (5 bases). V lost 6 bases, J lost 5 bases, and 17 bases lay in between. The germline V gene encodes CDR1 DFQATT and CDR2 SNEGSKA (reference sequence). The CDR3 is 14 residues long. CDR3 DNA: TGCAGTGCCCGGGGCGAGGCGGTTTATCAGCCCCAGCATTTT. It encodes CSARGEAVYQPQHF.

This clonotype occurred many times. This chain joins TRBV29-1 and TRBJ1-2, with 7 bases identical to TRBD1. The CDR3 spans 13 residues. In germline, CDR1 is SQVTM, CDR2 ANQGSEA. V lost 6 bases to trimming and J lost 0 bases; unmatched junction nucleotides: 4. The CDR3 nucleotides are TGCAGCGTATGGGACAGAGCTAACTATGGCTACACCTTC. Its translation is CSVWDRANYGYTF.

This clonotype has a count of ten or more. At one of its ends the junction is not consistent with the germline gene, which may arise from a read error. This rearrangement joins TRBV4-1 to TRBJ1-5, with 7 bases that match TRBD1. Looked up from germline, CDR1 is MGHRA and CDR2 is YSYEKL. CDR3 length equals 15 residues. The CDR3 bases are TGCGCCAGCAACCAAAACAACAGGGGATCACAGCCCCAGCATTTT. This encodes CASNQNNRGSQPQHF.

The chain employs TRBV27 and TRBJ2-5, with D hard to call. The germline V gene has CDR1 MNHEY and CDR2 SMNVEV (reference sequence). CDR3 size: 12 residues. V dropped 10 bases and J dropped 3 bases, with 12 bases sitting between them. The CDR3 here is CATKDWEETQYF. CDR3 DNA sequence: TGTGCCACCAAAGATTGGGAAGAGACCCAGTACTTC.

In its sample, this clonotype was seen a few times. With a much larger clone just one base away, this may be a read error. The J gene is TRBJ2-1, the V gene TRBV3-1; tentative D call: TRBD2 (5 bases). The V gene's germline CDR1 is LGHDT and CDR2 YNNKEL (reference sequence). Trimming took off 5 bases at V and 14 bases at J, with 19 bases between the two ends. The CDR3 consists of 13 residues. The CDR3 DNA follows: TGTGCCAGCAGCTACGACGGCGACGGGGAGAAGTTCTTC. This translates into CASSYDGDGEKFF.

V and J are TRBV16 and TRBJ1-2; D is undetermined. Germline V lookup: CDR1 KGHSY, CDR2 FQNENV. The CDR3 is 14 amino acids. The V and J ends lost 0 bases and 3 bases respectively, with 8 bases between them. CDR3 sequence: CASSQSNWYYGYTF. The CDR3 DNA follows: TGTGCCAGCAGCCAATCGAACTGGTACTATGGCTACACCTTC.

J is TRBJ1-2 and V is TRBV6-5; D is uncertain. This CDR3 has 13 residues. The V gene's germline CDR1 is MNHEY and CDR2 SVGAGI. Trimming pared 6 bases from V and 2 bases from J, leaving 10 bases between. For the CDR3, the DNA is TGTGCCAGCAGCGAGGGTTACAACTATGGCTACACCTTC. This sequence encodes CASSEGYNYGYTF.

The rearrangement joins TRBV5-1 to TRBJ2-7; 11 bases line up with TRBD1. Germline CDR1 is SGHRS and CDR2 is YFSETQ. J lost 3 bases, V lost 4 bases, and 6 bases had no gene match. This CDR3 has 15 amino acids. The CDR3 bases are TGCGCCAGCAGCACCGGGACAGGGGGTTTCTACGAGCAGTACTTC. It encodes CASSTGTGGFYEQYF.

Remarks on this clonotype: Given a much more abundant clone one base away, this may be a read error. The genes are TRBV10-3 and TRBJ1-1; weak D call: TRBD1 (6 bases). This CDR3 has 14 residues. The germline CDR1 and CDR2 sequences are ENHRY and SYGVKD. CDR3 protein: CAIGPHGGDTGAFF. CDR3 DNA sequence: TGTGCCATCGGGCCTCATGGAGGGGACACTGGAGCTTTCTTT.

This sequence joins TRBV20-1 and TRBJ2-2, with 8 bases lining up with TRBD2. Germline-derived CDR1 and CDR2 are DFQATT and SNEGSKA (reference sequence). The junction had 3 bases not matched to a gene; V was cut back by 2 bases and J by 4 bases. The CDR3 runs to 14 residues. The CDR3 DNA reads as TGCAGTGCTAGATCGGGGGGGTCCACCGGGGAGCTGTTTTTT. This translates into CSARSGGSTGELFF.

V usage is TRBV4-1 and J usage is TRBJ2-3, with D possibly matching TRBD2 (5 bases). Germline V gene lookup returns CDR1 MGHRA and CDR2 YSYEKL. The CDR3 runs to 16 residues. Trimming stripped 2 bases from V and 3 bases from J, with 15 bases between. CDR3 sequence: CASSQPGIGHTDTQYF. Here the CDR3 DNA reads TGCGCCAGCAGCCAACCCGGGATAGGGCATACAGATACGCAGTATTTT.